These T cell receptor beta chains were read from a single sample in a study of early T cells in non-severe SARS-CoV-2 infection. TCRdb independently ran MiXCR on the 5' RACE reads; one entry per CDR3 protein. The sample lists 74,000 or so distinct CDR3 sequences, around a tenth occurring once. Sequencing input: whole blood. The receptors shown here come from an adult who was a healthcare worker with PCR-confirmed SARS-CoV-2 infection or an uninfected control (not recorded which). The CDR3 runs from the conserved cysteine through the conserved F or W. Fields, in order: J gene, clone size, D gene, V gene, CDR3 DNA, CDR3 protein. D genes are given only for firm matches. The listing skips clone size in some rows; elsewhere it reads once, few, many or a size class.

j_call: TRBJ2-7; clone_size: medium-sized; d_call: TRBD1; v_call: TRBV5-1; cdr3_nt: TGCGCCAGCAGCTTGCAGGACAGGGCCCACGAGCAGTACTTC; cdr3_aa: CASSLQDRAHEQYF
j_call: TRBJ2-5; clone_size: many; d_call: TRBD2; v_call: TRBV18; cdr3_nt: TGTGCCAGCTCACCAACGGGACTAGCGGGAGTAGGAGAGACCCAGTACTTC; cdr3_aa: CASSPTGLAGVGETQYF
j_call: TRBJ1-5; clone_size: many; d_call: NA; v_call: TRBV29-1; cdr3_nt: TGCAGCGTGGGAACAGGGACGGTGACTGATAGCAATCAGCCCCAGCATTTT; cdr3_aa: CSVGTGTVTDSNQPQHF
j_call: TRBJ2-7; clone_size: few; d_call: NA; v_call: TRBV21-1; cdr3_nt: TGTGCCAGCAGTGAACAGGGATACTACGAGCAGTACTTC; cdr3_aa: CASSEQGYYEQYF
j_call: TRBJ1-6; clone_size: few; d_call: TRBD1; v_call: TRBV5-1; cdr3_nt: TGCGCCAGCAGCTTGCAGGGGGAGAATTCACCCCTCCACTTT; cdr3_aa: CASSLQGENSPLHF
j_call: TRBJ2-2; clone_size: many; d_call: NA; v_call: TRBV19; cdr3_nt: TGTGCCAGCTCCGACCAAGGGGGTTTCACCGGGGAGCTGTTTTTT; cdr3_aa: CASSDQGGFTGELFF
j_call: TRBJ2-5; clone_size: many; d_call: TRBD1; v_call: TRBV4-1; cdr3_nt: TGCGCCAGCAGCCAAGATCGTGGGACAGCTGTACAGTACTTC; cdr3_aa: CASSQDRGTAVQYF
j_call: TRBJ2-1; clone_size: NA; d_call: TRBD2; v_call: TRBV30; cdr3_nt: TGTGCCTGGAGCGCCGGGACTAGTGTCTTCGATGAGCAGTTCTTC; cdr3_aa: CAWSAGTSVFDEQFF
j_call: TRBJ2-2; clone_size: many; d_call: TRBD1; v_call: TRBV27; cdr3_nt: TGTGCCACCAGTCCAGGGGGCAACACCGGGGAGCTGTTTTTT; cdr3_aa: CATSPGGNTGELFF
j_call: TRBJ1-1; clone_size: NA; d_call: TRBD1; v_call: TRBV7-2; cdr3_nt: TGTGCCAGCAGCACCCCTGGGACAGCTAACACTGAAGCTTTCTTT; cdr3_aa: CASSTPGTANTEAFF
j_call: TRBJ1-1; clone_size: many; d_call: NA; v_call: TRBV29-1; cdr3_nt: TGCAGCGCGTCCCTGGGACGGACTACGAACACTGAAGCTTTCTTT; cdr3_aa: CSASLGRTTNTEAFF
j_call: TRBJ2-1; clone_size: many; d_call: TRBD2; v_call: TRBV7-3; cdr3_nt: TGTGCCAGCAGCCCCGGGGCGGGAGGCCTGAGCCAGTTCTTC; cdr3_aa: CASSPGAGGLSQFF
j_call: TRBJ2-7; clone_size: NA; d_call: TRBD1; v_call: TRBV6-5; cdr3_nt: TGTGCCAGCAGTTACTCTACAGGGGGATACGAGCAGTACTTC; cdr3_aa: CASSYSTGGYEQYF
j_call: TRBJ1-3; clone_size: many; d_call: NA; v_call: TRBV5-6; cdr3_nt: TGTGCCAGCACCAGGGTCGCTGTGGACACCATATATTTT; cdr3_aa: CASTRVAVDTIYF
j_call: TRBJ2-7; clone_size: NA; d_call: TRBD2; v_call: TRBV28; cdr3_nt: TGTGCCAGCAGTTTGACGGGAGGGGCCTACGAGCAGTACTTC; cdr3_aa: CASSLTGGAYEQYF
j_call: TRBJ2-3; clone_size: many; d_call: NA; v_call: TRBV12-3/TRBV12-4; cdr3_nt: TGTGCCAGCAGTTTGGGGCAGGGGAGGACAGATACGCAGTATTTT; cdr3_aa: CASSLGQGRTDTQYF